The 22 T cell receptor beta chains listed next were all sequenced from one sample in a study of CD8+ T cells in alopecia areata. Sequencing used cDNA as its template, made by extracting RNA and reverse transcribing it. Here immunoSEQ multiplex PCR was the method, and the copy in TCRdb shows in-frame clones only, minus some. The sample yields 150,000 or so clones, nearly 55% seen once. Indicated treatment: oral pan-JAK inhibitor, 5-10 mg twice daily. The sample consisted of CD8+ T cells sorted from blood, taken at week 4, from a patient treated with tofacitinib. These receptors were obtained from a human donor with alopecia areata.

This clone was counted between two and nine times. Here the CDR3 DNA reads TGTGCCAGCAGCCCGGGACAGATTAATGAAAAACTGTTTTTT. Translated, it gives CASSPGQINEKLFF. The J gene is TRBJ1-4, the V gene TRBV5-6, with 7 bases fitting TRBD1. Germline V gene data show CDR1 as SGHDT and CDR2 as YYEEEE. V was pared by 4 bases and J by 4 bases, with 4 bases of the junction left unmatched. The CDR3 sequence is 14 residues long.

The genes are TRBV13 and TRBJ1-4; D gene ambiguous. Germline CDR1 PRHDT, CDR2 FYEKMQ (reference sequence). CDR3 length: 14 amino acids. Trimming removed 0 bases from V and 6 bases from J, with 8 bases in between. CDR3 DNA: TGTGCCAGCAGCTTAGGCTTCGTGGATGAAAAACTGTTTTTT. This translates into CASSLGFVDEKLFF.

The chain employs TRBV29-1 and TRBJ2-1; D is undetermined. Trimming took 6 bases from V and 5 from J, leaving 5 bases between them. Germline V CDR1 and CDR2: SQVTM, ANQGSEA. The CDR3 is made up of 10 amino acids. As DNA, the CDR3 is TGCAGCGTGGGAAACAATGAGCAGTTCTTC. Protein product: CSVGNNEQFF.

With respect to this clone: Other nucleotide sequences in the sample specify the same CDR3. The rearrangement links TRBV27 to TRBJ2-6; no definite D call. Per germline, CDR1 MNHEY and CDR2 SMNVEV (reference sequence). The V and J ends lost 0 bases and 3 bases respectively, with 0 bases between them. The CDR3 runs 13 residues. CDR3 sequence reads: CASSLSGANVLTF. As DNA, the CDR3 is TGTGCCAGCAGTTTATCTGGGGCCAACGTCCTGACTTTC.

This chain connects TRBV29-1 to TRBJ1-1; TRBD1 matches at 8 bases. J gave up 3 bases and V 1 base, and 13 bases lay outside the gene matches. Germline loops: CDR1 SQVTM, CDR2 ANQGSEA. This CDR3 is built from 17 residues. The CDR3 loop is CSVEGTGMVERDTEAFF. As DNA, the CDR3 is TGCAGCGTTGAAGGGACAGGGATGGTTGAGCGGGACACTGAAGCTTTCTTT.

V gene TRBV7-8 combines with J gene TRBJ2-1, with D perhaps TRBD1 or TRBD2 (5 bases each). V was pared by 5 bases and J by 8 bases, with 13 bases between. CDR3 length equals 13 residues. Germline V CDR1 and CDR2: SGHVS, FQNEAQ. The CDR3: CASSARVGDEQFF. DNA for the CDR3: TGTGCCAGCAGCGCCAGGGTGGGGGATGAGCAGTTCTTC.

The chain uses TRBV13 and TRBJ1-1, with 12 nucleotides matching TRBD1. The CDR3 is 17 residues long. Germline values: CDR1 PRHDT, CDR2 FYEKMQ (reference sequence). V was clipped by 5 bases and J by 6 bases; unmatched bases: 13. CDR3 residues: CASSDTGTGGQEAEAFF. The CDR3, as DNA: TGTGCCAGCAGCGATACCGGGACAGGGGGCCAGGAGGCTGAAGCTTTCTTT. The full variable domain, its missing parts supplied by reference TRBV13 and TRBJ1-1, is AAGVIQSPRHLIKEKRETATLKCYPIPRHDTVYWYQQGPGQDPQFLISFYEKMQSDKGSIPDRFSAQQFSDYHSELNMSSLELGDSALYFCASSDTGTGGQEAEAFFGQGTRLTVV.

The rearrangement joins TRBV7-3 to TRBJ2-1, with 8 bases fitting TRBD1. Germline V gene data show CDR1 as SGHTA and CDR2 as FQGTGA. Germline trimming cut 5 bases from V and 7 bases from J; bases unmatched to any gene: 4. The CDR3 is made up of 13 amino acids. The CDR3 DNA reads TGTGCCAGCAGCCCCCGGACAGGGAATGAGCAGTTCTTC. Amino acid sequence: CASSPRTGNEQFF. Full variable domain (remainder filled in from reference TRBV7-3 and TRBJ2-1): GAGVSQTPSNKVTEKGKYVELRCDPISGHTALYWYRQSLGQGPEFLIYFQGTGAADDSGLPNDRFFAVRPEGSVSTLKIQRTERGDSAVYLCASSPRTGNEQFFGPGTRLTVL.

The rearrangement links TRBV7-9 to TRBJ2-3; TRBD1 aligns across 9 bases. After removal of 5 bases from V and 2 bases from J, the junction contained 5 bases not matched to a gene. The CDR3 contains 15 residues. The germline gives CDR1 SEHNR, CDR2 FQNEAQ (reference sequence). The CDR3 DNA is TGTGCCAGCAGCCGGGGACAGGGCATCACAGATACGCAGTATTTT. Residues: CASSRGQGITDTQYF. Using reference TRBV7-9 and TRBJ2-3 for the parts outside the CDR3, the full variable domain is DTGVSQNPRHKITKRGQNVTFRCDPISEHNRLYWYRQTLGQGPEFLTYFQNEAQLEKSRLLSDRFSAERPKGSFSTLEIQRTEQGDSAMYLCASSRGQGITDTQYFGPGTRLTVL.

The chain employs TRBV7-9 and TRBJ1-5; D call uncertain. CDR1 and CDR2 from the germline V gene are SEHNR and FQNEAQ (reference sequence). CDR3 size: 15 residues. Trimming took off 2 bases at V and 1 base at J, with 9 bases between the two ends. The CDR3 loop is CASSLTGGSNQPQHF. In nucleotides, the CDR3 is TGTGCCAGCAGCTTAACTGGTGGGAGCAATCAGCCCCAGCATTTT.

CDR3 nucleotide sequence: TGTGCCACCAGCATTTCAAGGGACTCCTACGAGCAGTACTTC. Its translation is CATSISRDSYEQYF. The genes are TRBV15 and TRBJ2-7; unclear D gene. Trimming took off 4 bases at V and 0 bases at J, with 10 bases between the two ends. Germline V lookup: CDR1 LNHNV, CDR2 YYDKDF (reference sequence). CDR3 length equals 14 residues.

This clone was seen once. The V call is TRBV9, the J call TRBJ1-6, with 7 positions matching TRBD1. CDR3 length: 13 residues. The germline V gene has CDR1 SGDLS and CDR2 YYNGEE. The junction had 3 bases not matched to a gene; V was cut back by 3 bases and J by 9 bases. The CDR3 DNA reads as TGTGCCAGCAGCGGACAGGGCGTTTCACCCCTCCACTTT. This codes for CASSGQGVSPLHF. Filled out from reference TRBV9 and TRBJ1-6, the complete variable domain reads DSGVTQTPKHLITATGQRVTLRCSPRSGDLSVYWYQQSLDQGLQFLIQYYNGEERAKGNILERFSAQQFPDLHSELNLSSLELGDSALYFCASSGQGVSPLHFGNGTRLTVT.

The rearrangement joins TRBV2 to TRBJ2-3; TRBD2 agrees at 10 bases. V was clipped by 6 bases and J by 6 bases; unmatched bases: 9. From germline, CDR1 is SNHLY and CDR2 FYNNEI. The length of the CDR3 is 15 residues. The CDR3 protein is CASRWAAGGRDTQYF. The CDR3 nucleotides are TGTGCCAGCAGATGGGCAGCGGGGGGGCGCGATACGCAGTATTTT.

The DNA of the CDR3 is TGTGCCAGCAGCCCCGGGACAAGGCGCAGATCTTTGTGGGAGCAGTACTTC. Its protein product is CASSPGTRRRSLWEQYF. The J gene is TRBJ2-7, the V gene TRBV5-6, with D perhaps TRBD1 (6 bases). The CDR3 is made up of 17 amino acids. V was pared by 4 bases and J by 7 bases, with 27 bases between. Germline V gives CDR1 SGHDT, CDR2 YYEEEE.

This clone was seen more than once but under ten times. V is TRBV29-1 and J is TRBJ2-5; D uncertain. Germline V CDR1 and CDR2: SQVTM, ANQGSEA. Trimming pared 4 bases from V and 2 bases from J, leaving 11 bases between. This CDR3 is built from 13 residues. The CDR3 DNA reads TGCAGCGTTGCATCTGGGAAGCAAGAGACCCAGTACTTC. Amino acid sequence: CSVASGKQETQYF.

In its sample, this clone was seen a few times. The chain links TRBV2 to TRBJ1-5; 8 bases are shared with TRBD1. This CDR3 contains 14 residues. The V segment lost 6 bases and the J segment 5 bases; nucleotides outside the gene matches: 6. From germline, CDR1 is SNHLY and CDR2 FYNNEI. CDR3 in DNA: TGTGCCAGCAGCAGAACAGGGGGGGATCAGCCCCAGCATTTT. It encodes CASSRTGGDQPQHF.

This chain joins TRBV30 and TRBJ2-1; 10 bases fit TRBD2. V shed 7 bases and J 4 bases; nucleotides not matched to a gene: 16. The CDR3 loop spans 17 amino acids. Germline V gene sequence: CDR1 GTSNPN, CDR2 SVGIG (reference sequence). CDR3 nucleotides: TGTGCCTCCTCTCGGGCTAGCGGGGGTGTGAAATACAATGAGCAGTTCTTC. It translates to CASSRASGGVKYNEQFF.

CDR3: CASSEGGQMYYGYTF. The CDR3 DNA sequence: TGTGCCAGCAGTGAGGGAGGACAGATGTACTATGGCTACACCTTC. The chain joins TRBV2 to TRBJ1-2; a weak D match, TRBD1 (6 bases). Trimming took off 3 bases at V and 3 bases at J, with 14 bases between the two ends. The CDR3 sequence is 15 residues long. In germline, CDR1 is SNHLY, CDR2 FYNNEI.

This chain links TRBV19 with TRBJ2-3; 7 bases agree with TRBD2. This CDR3 comprises 14 residues. V trimming: 7 bases; J trimming: 0 bases; junction bases outside the gene matches: 4. CDR1 is LNHDA, CDR2 SQIVND, per germline (reference sequence). CDR3 bases: TGTGCCAGTACGGGACTATATAGCACAGATACGCAGTATTTT. It is translated as CASTGLYSTDTQYF.

The gene calls are TRBV11-2 and TRBJ2-7; D is perhaps TRBD1 (6 bases). Germline V CDR1 and CDR2: SGHAT, FQNNGV. The CDR3 runs 14 residues. V dropped 5 bases and J dropped 6 bases, with 17 bases sitting between them. The CDR3 sequence is CASSEYRVGGEQYF. The DNA of the CDR3 is TGTGCCAGCAGCGAATACAGGGTAGGGGGCGAGCAGTACTTC.

The rearrangement links TRBV6-5 to TRBJ2-7; D ambiguous. The V gene lost 8 bases and the J gene lost 1 base, with 15 bases spanning the gap. CDR1 is MNHEY and CDR2 is SVGAGI in the germline V gene. The CDR3 contains 14 residues. The CDR3 sequence is CASLAQVGSYEQYF. As DNA, the CDR3 is TGTGCCAGCTTGGCGCAGGTCGGGTCCTACGAGCAGTACTTC.

This clone was recorded only once. The chain combines TRBV29-1 with TRBJ2-1; D gene unclear. Germline CDR1 and CDR2: SQVTM and ANQGSEA. This CDR3 contains 13 residues. Trimming took off 7 bases at V and 1 base at J, with 11 bases between the two ends. The CDR3 nucleotides read TGCAGCGGAGACACCGCTTCCTACAATGAGCAGTTCTTC. Its protein is CSGDTASYNEQFF.